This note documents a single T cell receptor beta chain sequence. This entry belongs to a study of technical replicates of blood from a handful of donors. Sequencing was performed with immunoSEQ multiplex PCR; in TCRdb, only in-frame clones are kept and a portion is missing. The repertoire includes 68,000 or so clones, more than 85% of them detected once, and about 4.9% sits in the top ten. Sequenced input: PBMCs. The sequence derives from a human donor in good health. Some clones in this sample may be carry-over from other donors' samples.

The CDR3 DNA is TGTGCCAGCAGCTTAGAAGGTGACACCAGGGCAAGTTCACCCCTCCACTTT. Translating gives CASSLEGDTRASSPLHF. This rearrangement joins TRBV7-2 to TRBJ1-6; possible D gene TRBD1, 5 bases. Germline V gene sequence: CDR1 SGHTA, CDR2 FQGNSA. The CDR3 runs to 17 residues. The ends were cut back, 1 base at V and 9 bases at J, with 19 bases in the middle.